This entry features one T cell receptor beta chain sequence. This clonotype was observed a few times. Its binding antigen is unknown. Per-base quality was not reported, and no clone a single base away is much larger than it. Explained via the paper, the time point label denotes: patch test 3, about 24 weeks after DPC sensitization. In the paper's terms, the treatment or condition label means: therapeutic diphenylcyclopropenone sensitization with weekly scalp DPC. At each patch-test visit, blood was drawn before the patch test was applied. Eligible patients were aged 18 to 70, diagnosed with alopecia, deemed suitable for DPC therapy, and excluded if pregnant. Unfractionated whole blood was collected in Tempus Blood RNA tubes, and total RNA was extracted from that blood. The protocol used for the library was RACE. Sequenced using a NextSeq 500. Library preparation attached unique molecular identifiers to individual cDNA molecules for quantitative, reproducible TCR counting. For every blood RNA sample, sequencing covered both the TCR alpha and TCR beta chains. Per the authors' processing: A median of about 87,000 TCRs per sample was observed, with a range of roughly 23,224 to 700,000. The Decombinator software suite was used to annotate V, J and CDR3 in the TCR reads. For PS versus PT1 abundance plots, all samples were subsampled to the same number of TCRs (28,000). TCRs were defined as expanded if absent before sensitization and observed at least eight times at the 2-week time point. TCRdb cleaned the public reads at Q25 with fastp, built clones with MiXCR and kept in-frame beta chains. Every CDR3 protein is listed once, alongside the most common genes and DNA of its rows. The V and J calls follow TCRdb's processing rather than the paper's. This sample holds over 100,000 distinct CDR3 sequences; around 11% were observed only once. The leading ten clones occupy 2% to 2.5% of the sample.

This record comes from a study of human T cells and chemical hapten exposure (dated by TCRdb to about 2021). The study in broad terms: For sensitization, 2% DPC in acetone was applied to an approximately 2 cm by approximately 2 cm area of upper inner arm skin. Patients additionally received weekly therapeutic DPC doses to the scalp throughout the roughly 23-week study period. Patch testing on the upper back used Finn chambers containing 0.01% DPC, with scoring done after 6 days according to International Contact Dermatitis Research Group standards. The patient cohort, mostly female, included alopecia areata with under or over 50% scalp involvement, alopecia totalis and alopecia universalis. Libraries were combined into a pool for sequencing, and differences in TCR yield between samples came mainly from small differences in library volumes within the pool. In alopecia patients, the study followed how the peripheral blood TCR repertoire changed in vivo over primary and secondary sensitization to diphenylcyclopropenone (DPC), a hapten. Blood was sampled from patients pre-sensitization (week 0) and at 2, 6 and about 24 weeks after DPC sensitization. Approximately 28 alopecia patients gave blood for TCR sequencing at one to four time points (pre-sensitization, 2, 6 and 24 weeks). The research as a whole found: Because all patients had alopecia, a presumed autoimmune disease, the immune response of the patients might differ from that of healthy individuals. Repeated subsampling changed both the strength of the expansion versus patch-test correlation and the threshold at which that correlation became significant. Compared with pre-sensitization or healthy control sets, expanded TCRs formed significantly more large CDR3 similarity clusters, which is consistent with antigen-driven responses. DPC sensitization did not change how many TCRs were above 1 in 1000 frequency, and no evidence was found of alterations in global repertoire structure. A positive correlation was found between the number of PT1 expanded TCRs and patch test score, with significance reached at thresholds 8, 16 and 32 but not 4.

The source material was whole blood, sampled in connection with sensitization to the hapten diphenylcyclopropenone (DPC). This clonotype was obtained from a woman in her forties or fifties with alopecia areata. Some clones in this sample may be carry-over from other donors' samples.

Read as DNA, the sequence is TGTGCCAGCAGCTTGGACCCGACCTACGAGCAGTACTTC. Its amino acids are CASSLDPTYEQYF. The chain was built from TRBV5-4 and TRBJ2-7, with the D gene not confidently named. From cysteine to phenylalanine, the CDR3 is 13 amino acids long. The only DNA kept is the CDR3, 39 bases in frame from the first base. V loses 0 bases of germline sequence and J loses 2 bases, and the interval between the two ends is 6 bases. CDR1 and CDR2, looked up from the germline V gene (reference sequence), are SGHNT and YYREEE.